The 32 T cell receptor beta chains reported below all come from one sample, sequenced in a study of CD4 T cells in relation to SARS-CoV-2 and coronaviruses (dated by TCRdb to 2020 to 2023). Their antigens remain unidentified. CD4+ T cells from unexposed donors were collected before the COVID-19 pandemic (2011-2018). The EasySep CD4+ T cell isolation kit was used to isolate CD4+ T cells once the cultures had run for approximately ten days. The library was obtained by the immunoSEQ multiplex PCR assay. Imported from immuneACCESS, the table was reduced by TCRdb to in-frame sequences with V and J called. These copies leave out some clones; in studies compared against another copy, an unresolved V gene accounts for under half, and the cause of the remainder is not known. Counted in this sample were about 21,000 clones; 74% of them appeared once. The top ten hold 9.5% to 15% of the sample. The sample comprised CD4+ T cells from PBMCs, cultured in vitro. The receptors stem from a human donor in good health.

This clone was recorded once. The chain uses TRBV5-1 and TRBJ2-7; 11 bases are a match to TRBD1. The germline V gene has CDR1 SGHRS and CDR2 YFSETQ. This CDR3 contains 15 residues. V was pared by 4 bases and J by 1 base, with 4 bases of the junction left unmatched. Here the CDR3 DNA reads TGCGCCAGCAGCACCGGGACAGGGGGATCCTACGAGCAGTACTTC. As protein: CASSTGTGGSYEQYF.

This chain joins TRBV13 and TRBJ2-1; TRBD2 matches 8 bases. This CDR3 has 12 amino acids. J gave up 16 bases and V 1 base, and 6 bases lay outside the gene matches. CDR1 is PRHDT and CDR2 is FYEKMQ in the germline V gene (reference sequence). The chain's CDR3 is CASSLDGRGVFF. The CDR3 region has the DNA TGTGCCAGCAGCTTAGACGGGAGGGGAGTTTTCTTC. Full variable domain (remainder filled in from reference TRBV13 and TRBJ2-1): AAGVIQSPRHLIKEKRETATLKCYPIPRHDTVYWYQQGPGQDPQFLISFYEKMQSDKGSIPDRFSAQQFSDYHSELNMSSLELGDSALYFCASSLDGRGVFFGPGTRLTVL.

The chain couples TRBV4-1 to TRBJ2-7; 8 bases line up with TRBD1. The CDR3 is made up of 14 amino acids. J lost 5 bases, V lost 3 bases, and 6 bases had no gene match. Germline CDR1 reads MGHRA; CDR2 reads YSYEKL. CDR3 loop: CASSQGQAYDEQYF. The CDR3, as DNA: TGCGCCAGCAGCCAGGGACAGGCCTACGACGAGCAGTACTTC.

V and J are TRBV5-1 and TRBJ2-5; 8 nucleotides agree with TRBD1. CDR3 size: 14 residues. The V segment lost 1 base and the J segment 2 bases; nucleotides outside the gene matches: 1. The germline gives CDR1 SGHRS, CDR2 YFSETQ. CDR3 sequence reads: CASSLTGGQETQYF. In DNA form, the CDR3 reads TGCGCCAGCAGCTTGACAGGGGGACAAGAGACCCAGTACTTC.

This chain joins TRBV9 and TRBJ2-2, with D perhaps matching TRBD1 (7 bases). The CDR3 totals 16 residues. Trimming stripped 0 bases from V and 4 bases from J, with 13 bases between. Germline CDR1 and CDR2: SGDLS and YYNGEE. The chain's CDR3 is CASSVDQGGITGELFF. CDR3 nucleotide sequence: TGTGCCAGCAGCGTAGACCAGGGGGGTATCACCGGGGAGCTGTTTTTT.

The rearrangement uses TRBV29-1 and TRBJ1-1, with D unclear. Per the germline V gene, CDR1 is SQVTM and CDR2 is ANQGSEA. V was shortened by 0 bases and J by 4 bases, with 6 bases between the two germline ends. The CDR3 runs 12 residues. The DNA of the CDR3 is TGCAGCGTTGAAGAACATGGCACTGAAGCTTTCTTT. Translation gives CSVEEHGTEAFF.

A single count supports this clone. The chain joins TRBV2 to TRBJ1-1; maybe TRBD1 (6 bases). This CDR3 contains 18 residues. Germline-derived CDR1 and CDR2 are SNHLY and FYNNEI. The ends were cut back, 6 bases at V and 4 bases at J, with 27 bases in the middle. CDR3 protein: CASSFAVDNRDLVTEAFF. As DNA, the CDR3 is TGTGCCAGCAGCTTCGCCGTTGACAACAGGGATCTCGTCACTGAAGCTTTCTTT.

This chain joins TRBV2 and TRBJ1-6; D unresolved. The CDR3 consists of 12 residues. Looked up from germline, CDR1 is SNHLY and CDR2 is FYNNEI. The V end was cut by 7 bases, the J end by 7 bases, with 8 bases between. Here the CDR3 reads CASTLQNSPLHF. CDR3 DNA sequence: TGTGCCAGCACCTTACAGAATTCACCCCTCCACTTT.

This clone was counted a few times. The genes are TRBV28 and TRBJ1-6, with D possibly matching TRBD1 (6 bases). Trimming cost V 1 base and J 7 bases, with 11 bases left between them. The CDR3 is 15 residues long. Germline lookup yields CDR1 MDHEN and CDR2 SYDVKM. CDR3 protein: CASSLLGGPNSPLHF. CDR3 coding DNA: TGTGCCAGCAGTTTATTAGGGGGTCCGAATTCACCCCTCCACTTT.

The sample holds one count of this clone. The rearrangement joins TRBV6-5 to TRBJ2-3; 7 nucleotides agree with TRBD2. V shed 6 bases and J 4 bases; nucleotides not matched to a gene: 10. CDR3 length equals 15 residues. Germline-derived CDR1 and CDR2 are MNHEY and SVGAGI. The CDR3 reads CASSAWREPPDTQYF. In DNA, the CDR3 is TGTGCCAGCAGCGCCTGGCGGGAGCCCCCAGATACGCAGTATTTT.

J is TRBJ2-3 and V is TRBV24-1, with 9 bases aligning to TRBD1. The V gene's germline CDR1 is KGHDR and CDR2 SFDVKD. CDR3 length: 14 amino acids. V shed 7 bases, J shed 1 base, and the junction held 2 bases outside the gene matches. The CDR3 coding sequence is TGTGCCACCAGCAGGGACAGGGGCACAGATACGCAGTATTTT. This sequence encodes CATSRDRGTDTQYF.

The chain employs TRBV7-2 and TRBJ1-2; D is unclear. Germline V CDR1 and CDR2: SGHTA, FQGNSA. Between the trimmed V and J ends, which lost 5 bases and 8 bases, there was a span of 18 bases. CDR3 length: 14 residues. The chain's CDR3 is CASSGVGGVYGYTF. The CDR3 DNA reads TGTGCCAGCAGCGGGGTCGGCGGAGTATACGGCTACACCTTC. The variable domain in full, completed from reference TRBV7-2 and TRBJ1-2, reads GAGVSQSPSNKVTEKGKDVELRCDPISGHTALYWYRQSLGQGLEFLIYFQGNSAPDKSGLPSDRFSAERTGGSVSTLTIQRTQQEDSAVYLCASSGVGGVYGYTFGSGTRLTVV.

The chain links TRBV24-1 to TRBJ2-5, with TRBD1 matching 10 bases. This CDR3 region has 16 residues. Germline trimming cut 3 bases from V and 5 bases from J; bases unmatched to any gene: 8. CDR1 and CDR2 (germline): KGHDR, SFDVKD. This CDR3 is CATSDPGQGPVETQYF. The CDR3 bases are TGTGCCACCAGTGATCCGGGACAGGGGCCGGTCGAGACCCAGTACTTC.

This clone was counted only a few times. V and J are TRBV24-1 and TRBJ1-4, with TRBD1 matching 9 bases. Germline CDR1 reads KGHDR; CDR2 reads SFDVKD. Unmatched junction bases numbered 6, after V lost 4 bases and J lost 7 bases. The CDR3 covers 15 residues. The CDR3 DNA is TGTGCCACCAGTGACCCGGGACAGGGAATTGAAAAACTGTTTTTT. As protein: CATSDPGQGIEKLFF.

The chain links TRBV29-1 to TRBJ1-2; D unclear. Trimming took off 6 bases at V and 7 bases at J, with 9 bases between the two ends. The CDR3 consists of 10 residues. Per the germline V gene, CDR1 is SQVTM and CDR2 is ANQGSEA. This CDR3 reads CSVKDGGYTF. CDR3 sequence (DNA): TGCAGCGTCAAAGATGGTGGCTACACCTTC.

V and J are TRBV19 and TRBJ2-7; 7 nucleotides agree with TRBD1. The trim removed 3 bases at V and 4 bases at J, leaving 3 bases unmatched. The germline CDR1 and CDR2 sequences are LNHDA and SQIVND (reference sequence). The CDR3 is 13 amino acids. The CDR3 nucleotides are TGTGCCAGTAGTATCAGGACAGGTTACGAGCAGTACTTC. Protein: CASSIRTGYEQYF.

This clone was seen a handful of times. The chain couples TRBV2 to TRBJ2-3; the match to TRBD2 covers 10 bases. CDR3 length: 16 amino acids. Germline V gene sequence: CDR1 SNHLY, CDR2 FYNNEI. With V trimmed by 5 bases and J by 4 bases, 9 bases remained unmatched. CDR3 sequence: CASSTQAGGGADTQYF. The CDR3 nucleotides are TGTGCCAGCAGTACCCAAGCGGGAGGGGGGGCAGATACGCAGTATTTT. Looking up the rest from reference TRBV2 and TRBJ2-3 gives the full variable domain: EPEVTQTPSHQVTQMGQEVILRCVPISNHLYFYWYRQILGQKVEFLVSFYNNEISEKSEIFDDQFSVERPDGSNFTLKIRSTKLEDSAMYFCASSTQAGGGADTQYFGPGTRLTVL.

Details on this clone: Other DNA sequences of this sample code for an identical CDR3. The chain combines TRBV6-1 with TRBJ2-7, with D unresolved. CDR1 is MNHNS and CDR2 is SASEGT in the germline V gene. V was clipped by 0 bases and J by 0 bases, with 6 bases between them. CDR3 size: 14 residues. The CDR3 reads CASSEAGSSYEQYF. In DNA form, the CDR3 reads TGTGCCAGCAGTGAAGCCGGCAGCTCCTACGAGCAGTACTTC.

The chain couples TRBV5-1 to TRBJ2-2; possible D gene TRBD2, 7 bases. In germline, CDR1 is SGHRS, CDR2 YFSETQ. Trimming stripped 1 base from V and 4 bases from J, with 14 bases between. The CDR3 is made up of 16 amino acids. The CDR3 nucleotides read TGCGCCAGCAGCTTGTCAACGCGGGGGCGCACCGGGGAGCTGTTTTTT. This gives the protein CASSLSTRGRTGELFF.

The rearrangement joins TRBV19 to TRBJ2-7; D remains ambiguous. Per the germline V gene, CDR1 is LNHDA and CDR2 is SQIVND (reference sequence). The CDR3 contains 12 residues. With 5 bases removed from V and 7 bases from J, the gap between germline ends came to 12 bases. The CDR3 reads CASSVSVGEQYF. The CDR3 DNA reads as TGTGCCAGTAGTGTAAGCGTGGGAGAGCAGTACTTC.

The chain recombines TRBV5-1 with TRBJ1-2; D might be TRBD1 (6 bases). The CDR3 is 15 residues long. Between the trimmed V and J ends, which lost 2 bases and 6 bases, there was a span of 17 bases. Per the germline V gene, CDR1 is SGHRS and CDR2 is YFSETQ. CDR3 amino acids: CASSFEQQGLDGYTF. CDR3 bases: TGCGCCAGCAGCTTTGAGCAACAGGGTCTCGATGGCTACACCTTC.

The chain joins TRBV7-9 to TRBJ1-1; D is unresolved. The V end lost 3 bases, the J end lost 0 bases, and 8 bases lay between the germline ends. The CDR3 runs to 14 residues. Germline CDR1 and CDR2: SEHNR and FQNEAQ (reference sequence). The CDR3 reads CASSFLGMNTEAFF. The CDR3, as DNA: TGTGCCAGCAGCTTTTTGGGGATGAACACTGAAGCTTTCTTT.

The genes are TRBV28 and TRBJ1-1; D unresolved. Germline CDR1 is MDHEN and CDR2 is SYDVKM. The CDR3 consists of 13 residues. Trimming left V 2 bases short and J 1 base short, with 5 bases between. The CDR3: CASSLVGNTEAFF. CDR3 coding DNA: TGTGCCAGCAGTTTAGTAGGGAACACTGAAGCTTTCTTT.

The chain has TRBV5-1 and TRBJ2-5; D tentatively reads TRBD1 or TRBD2 (6 bases each). The CDR3 has 15 amino acids. Germline V gene sequence: CDR1 SGHRS, CDR2 YFSETQ. Trimming removed 5 bases at V and 5 bases at J, with 19 bases between. In DNA form, the CDR3 reads TGCGCCAGCAGTCAATCTAGGGGGGTTTCGGAGACCCAGTACTTC. This codes for CASSQSRGVSETQYF. The full variable domain, with the rest looked up from reference TRBV5-1 and TRBJ2-5, is KAGVTQTPRYLIKTRGQQVTLSCSPISGHRSVSWYQQTPGQGLQFLFEYFSETQRNKGNFPGRFSGRQFSNSRSEMNVSTLELGDSALYLCASSQSRGVSETQYFGPGTRLLVL.

This clone was counted a single time. The CDR3 protein is CAISETSGLSYEQYF. CDR3 DNA: TGTGCCATCAGTGAGACGAGCGGCCTCTCCTACGAGCAGTACTTC. The V and J genes are TRBV10-3 and TRBJ2-7, with D possibly matching TRBD2 (5 bases). The V end lost 2 bases, the J end lost 0 bases, and 11 bases lay between the germline ends. This CDR3 has 15 amino acids. The germline CDR1 and CDR2 sequences are ENHRY and SYGVKD.

The V gene is TRBV28, the J gene TRBJ1-6, with 10 bases fitting TRBD1. The germline V gene encodes CDR1 MDHEN and CDR2 SYDVKM. The CDR3 consists of 15 residues. J lost 8 bases, V lost 5 bases, and 6 bases had no gene match. CDR3 loop: CASSGAGQGDSPLHF. CDR3 nucleotide sequence: TGTGCCAGCAGTGGCGCCGGACAGGGGGATTCACCCCTCCACTTT.

This chain joins TRBV4-2 and TRBJ2-1; TRBD1 agrees at 9 bases. Germline V lookup: CDR1 LGHNA, CDR2 YNFKEQ. CDR3 size: 15 residues. Losses at the gene ends were 3 bases for V and 6 bases for J; bases not matched to a gene: 6. The CDR3 DNA follows: TGTGCCAGCAGCCATGAACAGGGGGCGAGCAATGAGCAGTTCTTC. Translation gives CASSHEQGASNEQFF.

The CDR3 DNA sequence: TGTGCCAGCATTAAAAGCGACGGGAACACTGAAGCTTTCTTT. Its protein product is CASIKSDGNTEAFF. The gene calls are TRBV27 and TRBJ1-1; D gene uncertain. The germline V and J ends were trimmed by 7 bases and 1 base, with 13 bases remaining between them. Looked up from germline, CDR1 is MNHEY and CDR2 is SMNVEV (reference sequence). CDR3 size: 14 residues.

The chain joins TRBV5-1 to TRBJ2-7, with 9 bases aligning to TRBD1. The ends lost 4 bases at V and 3 bases at J; junction bases unmatched: 14. From germline, CDR1 is SGHRS and CDR2 YFSETQ. The CDR3 contains 17 residues. The CDR3 region is CASSGGQGRPSNYEQYF. Written as DNA, the CDR3 is TGCGCCAGCAGCGGGGGACAGGGACGTCCCTCTAACTACGAGCAGTACTTC.

This clone is large. This sequence joins TRBV2 and TRBJ2-7; 8 nucleotides match TRBD1. V trimming: 4 bases; J trimming: 4 bases; junction bases outside the gene matches: 6. CDR1 and CDR2 (germline): SNHLY, FYNNEI. The CDR3 has 14 amino acids. The CDR3 sequence is CASSGGTGVYEQYF. CDR3 in DNA: TGTGCCAGCAGTGGCGGGACAGGAGTATACGAGCAGTACTTC. The full variable domain, its missing parts supplied by reference TRBV2 and TRBJ2-7, is EPEVTQTPSHQVTQMGQEVILRCVPISNHLYFYWYRQILGQKVEFLVSFYNNEISEKSEIFDDQFSVERPDGSNFTLKIRSTKLEDSAMYFCASSGGTGVYEQYFGPGTRLTVT.

This clone has a handful of counts. The chain joins TRBV3-1 (or the pseudogene TRBV3-2) to TRBJ2-1, with TRBD2 as a possible D gene (5 bases). V was cut by 1 base and J by 4 bases, with 5 bases left in between. The CDR3 runs 13 residues. In germline, CDR1 is LGHDT, CDR2 YNNKEL (reference sequence). The CDR3 DNA is TGTGCCAGCAGCCAAGGGACTTACAATGAGCAGTTCTTC. This gives the protein CASSQGTYNEQFF.

By sample share, this clone is large (0.1 to 1%). The sample has other DNA sequences that encode this CDR3 too. Here the CDR3 reads CASSLGSGGGSYEQYF. DNA for the CDR3: TGTGCCAGCAGCTTAGGGTCCGGGGGGGGCTCCTACGAGCAGTACTTC. This rearrangement joins TRBV11-2 to TRBJ2-7; TRBD2 matches 8 bases. This CDR3 is 16 amino acids long. The ends lost 1 base at V and 0 bases at J; junction bases unmatched: 5. In germline, CDR1 is SGHAT, CDR2 FQNNGV.